This record looks at one TCR beta chain sequence and its context. This specimen comes from a study of neoadjuvant anti-PD-1 for oral cavity cancer. TCRdb's copy holds only in-frame clones and misses some; the assay was immunoSEQ multiplex PCR. Here the sample spans 15,000 to 20,000 clones, approximately 70% being singletons. CDR1 and CDR2 (germline): SGHVS, FNYEAQ. The V gene end was trimmed by 4 bases and the J gene end by 3 bases; junction bases not matched to a gene: 10. The CDR3 consists of 16 residues. This receptor was identified in a person aged 35-79 years with oral cavity squamous cell carcinoma. V usage is TRBV7-6 and J usage is TRBJ1-1, with 8 bases matching TRBD1. The specimen was PBMCs, collected before nivolumab (anti-PD-1) treatment. Here the CDR3 DNA reads TGTGCCAGCAGCTCTCGCGGACAGGGTTACGACACTGAAGCTTTCTTT. Encoded protein: CASSSRGQGYDTEAFF.